This TCR beta chain was recovered during a study of CXCR3-negative and CXCR3-positive naive CD8 T cells. The study's findings and limits: High diversity, comparable across both naive subsets, contrasted with much lower diversity in memory CD8+ cells.

The CDR3 has 14 amino acids. The germline gives CDR1 SGHVS, CDR2 FQNEAQ. To note about this clonotype: Its antigen is unidentified.

It was by 5' RACE with UMI labels that the TRB cDNA libraries were prepared. Each CDR3 protein gets one entry in TCRdb, which reprocessed the 5' RACE reads and gives no DNA. The table counts about 57,000 distinct CDR3 sequences; about a quarter lies in the top ten. Sorting was done in triplicate for each CD8+ T cell subset (roughly 320,000 cells each). The sequenced material came from memory CD8+ T cells from blood. The V call is TRBV7-8, the J call TRBJ1-1. The TCR sequence derives from a human donor in good health. Some clones in this sample may be carry-over from other donors' samples. CDR3 protein: CASSLASTVAEAFF.